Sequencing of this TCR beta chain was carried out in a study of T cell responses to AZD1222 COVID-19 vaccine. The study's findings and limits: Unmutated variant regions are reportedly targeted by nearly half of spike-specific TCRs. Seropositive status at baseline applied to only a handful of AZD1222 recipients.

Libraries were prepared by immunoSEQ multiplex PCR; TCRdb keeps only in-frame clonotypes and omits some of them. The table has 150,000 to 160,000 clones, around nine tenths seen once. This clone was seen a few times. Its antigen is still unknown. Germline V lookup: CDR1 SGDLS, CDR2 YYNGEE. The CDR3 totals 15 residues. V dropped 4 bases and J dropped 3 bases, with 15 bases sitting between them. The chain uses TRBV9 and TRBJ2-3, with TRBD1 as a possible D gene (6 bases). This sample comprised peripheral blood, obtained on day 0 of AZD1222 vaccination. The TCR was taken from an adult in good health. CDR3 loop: CASSPHRVLTDTQYF. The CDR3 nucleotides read TGTGCCAGCAGCCCACACAGGGTCTTAACAGATACGCAGTATTTT.